These T cell receptor beta chains were read from a single sample in a study of blood T cell repertoires in COVID-19. Only in-frame clones appear in the TCRdb table, and some are missing; sequencing was by immunoSEQ multiplex PCR. The table has over 85,000 clones, over 70% seen once. Sequencing input: peripheral blood. All receptors come from a man in his 70s with acute or convalescent COVID-19. The CDR3 runs from the conserved cysteine through the conserved F or W. D genes are given only for firm matches. Size values are once, few and many counts, or a class for expanded clones, and some rows have none.

TRBJ1-1	NA	13	TRBV30	NA	TGTGCCTGGAAGGGGCACATGAACACTGAAGCTTTCTTT	CAWKGHMNTEAFF
TRBJ2-2	NA	15	TRBV15	NA	TGTGCCACCAGCAGAGATTTAATGAACACCGGGGAGCTGTTTTTT	CATSRDLMNTGELFF
TRBJ1-5	NA	13	TRBV6-6	NA	TGTGCCAGCATCATGGAGCTCAATCAGCCCCAGCATTTT	CASIMELNQPQHF
TRBJ1-5	NA	14	TRBV6-5	NA	TGTGCCAGCATCTGGACAGAGTTGAATCAGCCCCAGCATTTT	CASIWTELNQPQHF
TRBJ2-3	TRBD2	13	TRBV12-3/TRBV12-4	NA	TGTGCCAGCAGTATTAGCGGGAGAGATACGCAGTATTTT	CASSISGRDTQYF
TRBJ2-5	NA	15	TRBV18	NA	TGTGCCAGCTCACCACCGTCGGCGAGGCAAGAGACCCAGTACTTC	CASSPPSARQETQYF
TRBJ2-7	NA	13	TRBV13	NA	TGTGCCAGCAGTTGGACAGACTCCTACGAGCAGTACTTC	CASSWTDSYEQYF
TRBJ2-7	NA	13	TRBV7-3	few	TGTGCCAGCAGCCCCAGCGGTACCTACGAGCAGTACTTC	CASSPSGTYEQYF
TRBJ2-3	TRBD2	14	TRBV6-6	NA	TGTGCCAGCAGTTACTCGGGGACTAGGGATACGCAGTATTTT	CASSYSGTRDTQYF
TRBJ2-7	NA	15	TRBV28	NA	TGTGCCAGCAGTTTATTGCACACCGGGGCCTACGAGCAGTACTTC	CASSLLHTGAYEQYF
TRBJ2-5	NA	16	TRBV6-1	NA	TGTGCCAGCAGTGAAGCAGGGGGAGGGGGTAGGGAGACCCAGTACTTC	CASSEAGGGGRETQYF
TRBJ2-1	TRBD2	15	TRBV28	NA	TGTGCCAGCAGTTTTCTCGGACTAGCGGTCAATGAGCAGTTCTTC	CASSFLGLAVNEQFF
TRBJ1-1	TRBD1	14	TRBV19	few	TGTGCCAGTAGCCCTAGACAGGGACGCACTGAAGCTTTCTTT	CASSPRQGRTEAFF
TRBJ1-6	NA	15	TRBV6-1	NA	TGTGCCAGCAGTGAAAGGAGTCCCGGTAATTCACCCCTCCACTTT	CASSERSPGNSPLHF
TRBJ2-7	TRBD2	16	TRBV28	NA	TGTGCCAGCAGTCTTAGGCCCAGCGGGGGCTCCTACGAGCAGTACTTC	CASSLRPSGGSYEQYF
TRBJ2-1	TRBD1	17	TRBV19	NA	TGTGCCAGTAGTAGCATCGTGGGACAGCGCTCCTACAATGAGCAGTTCTTC	CASSSIVGQRSYNEQFF
TRBJ2-5	NA	12	TRBV14	NA	TGTGCCAGCAGCCGCACAGGGGAGACCCAGTACTTC	CASSRTGETQYF
TRBJ2-3	NA	15	TRBV7-2	NA	TGTGCCAGCAGCCCCCCCAGCGGGCGCACAGATACGCAGTATTTT	CASSPPSGRTDTQYF
TRBJ1-1	NA	14	TRBV3-1/TRBV3-2	few	TGTGCCAGCAGCCGACCGGACAGCCCCACTGAAGCTTTCTTT	CASSRPDSPTEAFF
TRBJ1-2	NA	15	TRBV6-6	NA	TGTGCCAGCAGTTACTCGCGAAATACTAACTATGGCTACACCTTC	CASSYSRNTNYGYTF
TRBJ2-7	TRBD1	14	TRBV7-9	NA	TGTGCCAGCAGCAGGGACAGGGGGCCCTACGAGCAGTACTTC	CASSRDRGPYEQYF
TRBJ1-2	NA	17	TRBV5-1	NA	TGCGCCAGCAGCTTTTCGAATGACACATCCCGCCTCAGTGGCTACACCTTC	CASSFSNDTSRLSGYTF
TRBJ2-1	TRBD2	18	TRBV5-6	once	TGTGCCAGCAGCCCAGGACTAGCGGGCCCCCAGAATTACAATGAGCAGTTCTTC	CASSPGLAGPQNYNEQFF
TRBJ1-2	NA	14	TRBV29-1	NA	TGCAGCGTTGAAGATCGGAGGGACGGCTATGGCTACACCTTC	CSVEDRRDGYGYTF
TRBJ2-3	NA	14	TRBV5-4	NA	TGTGCCAGCAGCTTGGGGACTAGCACAGATACGCAGTATTTT	CASSLGTSTDTQYF
TRBJ2-7	NA	12	TRBV5-6	NA	TGTGCCAGCAGCCTGGACGGCTACGAGCAGTACTTC	CASSLDGYEQYF
TRBJ2-7	TRBD1	15	TRBV3-1/TRBV3-2	NA	TGTGCCAGCAGCCCCTGGGACAGGGGTTCCTACGAGCAGTACTTC	CASSPWDRGSYEQYF
TRBJ2-7	NA	14	TRBV5-4	NA	TGTGCCAGCAGCCCGCGCGGGGGACAATACGAGCAGTACTTC	CASSPRGGQYEQYF
TRBJ1-6	NA	14	TRBV2	NA	TGTGCCAGCAGTGTCAGGCCAGAGTATTCACCCCTCCACTTT	CASSVRPEYSPLHF